This TCR beta chain appears in the sequencing data of a study of T cell repertoires in ileal Crohn's disease. For the study at large: Around 37% were active smokers at surgery; median disease duration was approximately 7.3 years. At postoperative colonoscopy, neoterminal ileum biopsies were taken as M6.

The sample's time point: neoterminal ileum biopsy at postoperative endoscopy, about 6 months after surgery. A remark on this clone: Its matching antigen is unknown.

Study findings and constraints: Within the first postoperative year, endoscopy came at median roughly 7.3 months.

Here immunoSEQ multiplex PCR was the method, and the copy in TCRdb shows in-frame clones only, minus some. Counted here are tens of thousands of clones, approximately 91% occurring once; the ten biggest clones make up roughly 1.9%. Germline V gene data show CDR1 as SQVTM and CDR2 as ANQGSEA. The CDR3 contains 14 residues. Trimming took 4 bases from V and 8 from J, leaving 20 bases between them. V gene TRBV29-1 combines with J gene TRBJ1-2; no reliable D call. Source material: ileal tissue. The receptor was derived from an adult with Crohn's disease. CDR3 DNA: TGCAGCGTTGCAAGGTTGGGCGAGGAGGTCGGCTACACCTTC. It yields the protein CSVARLGEEVGYTF.